Detailed here is one T cell receptor (beta chain). Trimming took 2 bases from V and 3 from J, leaving 15 bases between them. Germline V CDR1 and CDR2: SGHRS, YFSETQ. CDR3 length: 15 amino acids. This specimen comes from a study of identical twins. TCRdb re-analysed the 5' RACE reads in MiXCR, keeping a single row per CDR3 protein. The repertoire holds fewer than 500,000 distinct CDR3 sequences, with around 24% as singletons. These data were also filed under a second study, of T cells expressing NK-cell markers.

This chain uses TRBV5-1 with TRBJ2-7; TRBD1 is a possible D gene (5 bases). The sequencing sample was made of CD4+ T cells sorted from blood. The receptor was isolated from a woman aged 18 to 35 in good health. The CDR3 spells CASSFLGKGLYEQYF. Here the CDR3 DNA reads TGCGCCAGCAGCTTTCTGGGGAAGGGGCTCTACGAGCAGTACTTC.